Presented here are 7 T cell receptor beta chains from one specimen sequenced in a study of blood T cell repertoires in COVID-19. Assay used: immunoSEQ multiplex PCR; TCRdb lists only in-frame clones, some missing. The sample yields about 270,000 clones, 86% seen once. Material: peripheral blood. These receptors were taken from an older woman with COVID-19, enrolled during active disease.

This chain's CDR3 is CASSFLAGGQEQFF. The CDR3 bases are TGCGCCAGCAGCTTTTTAGCGGGGGGGCAAGAGCAGTTCTTC. This chain links TRBV5-1 with TRBJ2-1; 11 bases fit TRBD2. Germline V gene sequence: CDR1 SGHRS, CDR2 YFSETQ. The length of the CDR3 is 14 residues. V lost 2 bases, J lost 10 bases, and 5 bases stayed unmatched.

This sequence joins TRBV24-1 and TRBJ1-6; D call uncertain. V was shortened by 3 bases and J by 8 bases, with 10 bases between the two germline ends. Germline V lookup: CDR1 KGHDR, CDR2 SFDVKD. There are 14 residues in the CDR3. CDR3 sequence reads: CATSDGPGDSPLHF. The DNA for the CDR3 is TGTGCCACCAGTGATGGGCCCGGGGATTCACCCCTCCACTTT.

This chain joins TRBV2 and TRBJ2-7; 8 positions match TRBD2. Germline assignment: CDR1 SNHLY and CDR2 FYNNEI. The CDR3 length is 14 residues. J lost 1 base, V lost 7 bases, and 6 bases had no gene match. DNA of the CDR3: TGTGCCAGCAACGCGGGGGGCTTTTCCTACGAGCAGTACTTC. Protein product: CASNAGGFSYEQYF.

This clone has more than one count but fewer than ten. The chain joins TRBV27 to TRBJ2-1; D is possibly TRBD1 (6 bases). Germline V gene sequence: CDR1 MNHEY, CDR2 SMNVEV (reference sequence). V shed 0 bases and J shed 7 bases, with 10 bases lying between them. CDR3 size: 14 residues. The CDR3: CASSLSRQGNEQFF. The CDR3 nucleotides read TGTGCCAGCAGTTTATCTAGGCAGGGGAATGAGCAGTTCTTC.

The gene calls are TRBV5-8 and TRBJ2-3, with 11 bases fitting TRBD1. The CDR3 has 15 amino acids. V trimming: 0 bases; J trimming: 5 bases; junction bases outside the gene matches: 2. CDR1 SGHTS and CDR2 YDEGEE come from the germline V gene. The CDR3 DNA reads as TGTGCCAGCAGCTTGGAGGGACAGGGGGTAGATACGCAGTATTTT. Its translation is CASSLEGQGVDTQYF.

This clone has just one count. J is TRBJ2-7 and V is TRBV5-6, with 7 bases that match TRBD2. Germline lookup yields CDR1 SGHDT and CDR2 YYEEEE. The CDR3 loop spans 14 amino acids. V was pared by 6 bases and J by 4 bases, with 10 bases of the junction left unmatched. This CDR3 reads CASTPGGGRYEQYF. CDR3 nucleotides: TGTGCCAGCACCCCGGGCGGGGGTCGGTACGAGCAGTACTTC.

This rearrangement joins TRBV5-6 to TRBJ1-2, with D hard to call. There are 14 residues in the CDR3. From germline, CDR1 is SGHDT and CDR2 YYEEEE. Trimming cost V 0 bases and J 4 bases, with 10 bases left between them. CDR3 sequence: CASSLESFGYGYTF. In nucleotides, the CDR3 is TGTGCCAGCAGCTTGGAGTCCTTCGGCTATGGCTACACCTTC.